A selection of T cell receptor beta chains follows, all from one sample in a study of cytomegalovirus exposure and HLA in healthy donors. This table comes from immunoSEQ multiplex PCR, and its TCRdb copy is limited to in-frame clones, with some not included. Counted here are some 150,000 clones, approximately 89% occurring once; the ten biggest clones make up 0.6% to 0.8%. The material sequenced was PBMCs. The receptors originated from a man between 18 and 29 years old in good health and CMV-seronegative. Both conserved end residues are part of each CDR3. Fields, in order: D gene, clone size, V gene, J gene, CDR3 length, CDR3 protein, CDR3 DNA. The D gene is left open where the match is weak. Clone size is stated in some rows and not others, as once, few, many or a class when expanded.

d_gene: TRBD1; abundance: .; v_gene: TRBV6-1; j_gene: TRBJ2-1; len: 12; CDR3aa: CASRDRGNEQFF; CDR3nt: TGTGCCAGCAGGGACAGGGGGAATGAGCAGTTCTTC
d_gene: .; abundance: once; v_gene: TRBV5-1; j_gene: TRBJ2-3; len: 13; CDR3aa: CASSGGLGDTQYF; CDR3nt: TGCGCCAGCAGCGGGGGACTCGGAGATACGCAGTATTTT
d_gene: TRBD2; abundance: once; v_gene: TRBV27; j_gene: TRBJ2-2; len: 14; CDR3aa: CASSHGRDSGELFF; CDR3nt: TGTGCCAGCAGTCACGGGAGGGATAGCGGGGAGCTGTTTTTT
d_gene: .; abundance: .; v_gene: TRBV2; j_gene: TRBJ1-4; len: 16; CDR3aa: CASSSPPDSYNEKLFF; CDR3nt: TGTGCCAGCAGTTCCCCCCCGGACAGCTATAATGAAAAACTGTTTTTT
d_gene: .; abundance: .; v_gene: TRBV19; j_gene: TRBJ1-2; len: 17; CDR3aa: CASSISGVGKLLYGYTF; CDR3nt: TGTGCCAGTAGTATTTCGGGGGTGGGAAAACTGCTCTATGGCTACACCTTC
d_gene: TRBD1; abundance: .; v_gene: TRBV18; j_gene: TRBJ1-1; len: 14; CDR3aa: CASSGGQIVPEAFF; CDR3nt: TGTGCCAGCTCAGGGGGACAGATCGTTCCGGAAGCTTTCTTT
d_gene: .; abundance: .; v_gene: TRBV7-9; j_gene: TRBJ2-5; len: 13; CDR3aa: CASDLGAQETQYF; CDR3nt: TGTGCCAGCGACCTAGGGGCCCAAGAGACCCAGTACTTC
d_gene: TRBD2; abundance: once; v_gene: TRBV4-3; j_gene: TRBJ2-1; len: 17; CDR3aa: CASSQDAAGVSYNEQFF; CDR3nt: TGCGCCAGCAGCCAAGATGCAGCGGGAGTCTCCTACAATGAGCAGTTCTTC
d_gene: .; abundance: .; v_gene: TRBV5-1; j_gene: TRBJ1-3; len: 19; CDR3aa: CASSPGKIWTVSSGNTIYF; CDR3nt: TGCGCCAGCAGCCCGGGAAAAATTTGGACAGTCAGCTCTGGAAACACCATATATTTT
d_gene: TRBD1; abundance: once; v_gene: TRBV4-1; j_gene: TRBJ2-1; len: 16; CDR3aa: CASRGTGTGRNNEQFF; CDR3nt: TGCGCCAGCAGGGGGACCGGGACAGGGAGGAACAATGAGCAGTTCTTC
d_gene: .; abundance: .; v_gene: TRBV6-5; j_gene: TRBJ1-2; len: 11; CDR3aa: CASKKGRSYTF; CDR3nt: TGTGCCAGCAAAAAGGGGAGGTCCTACACCTTC
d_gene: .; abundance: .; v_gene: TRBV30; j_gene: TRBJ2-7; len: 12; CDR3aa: CAWSGGSYEQYF; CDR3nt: TGTGCCTGGAGTGGTGGGAGCTACGAGCAGTACTTC
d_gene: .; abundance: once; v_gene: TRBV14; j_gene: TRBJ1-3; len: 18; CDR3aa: CASSQDRWVRDTGNTIYF; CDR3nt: TGTGCCAGCAGCCAAGATCGTTGGGTACGGGACACTGGAAACACCATATATTTT
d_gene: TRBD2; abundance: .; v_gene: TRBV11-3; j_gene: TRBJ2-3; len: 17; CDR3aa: CASSLESSGSWVDTQYF; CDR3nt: TGTGCCAGCAGCTTAGAGTCTAGCGGTAGTTGGGTAGATACGCAGTATTTT
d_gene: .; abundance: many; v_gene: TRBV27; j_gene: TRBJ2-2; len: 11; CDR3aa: CASRSTGELFF; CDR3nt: TGTGCCAGCAGGAGCACCGGGGAGCTGTTTTTT
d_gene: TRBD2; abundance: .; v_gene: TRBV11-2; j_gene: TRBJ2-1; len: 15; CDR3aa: CASSSLAGGPYEQFF; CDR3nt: TGTGCCAGCAGCTCCCTAGCGGGAGGGCCCTATGAGCAGTTCTTC
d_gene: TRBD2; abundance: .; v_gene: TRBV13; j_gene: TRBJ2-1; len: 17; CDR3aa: CASSFDGLAGGNNEQFF; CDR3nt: TGTGCCAGCAGCTTTGACGGACTAGCGGGGGGCAACAATGAGCAGTTCTTC
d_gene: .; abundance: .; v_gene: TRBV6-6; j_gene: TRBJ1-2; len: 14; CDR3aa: CASSYSSGNYGYTF; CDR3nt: TGTGCCAGCAGTTACTCATCGGGGAACTATGGCTACACCTTC
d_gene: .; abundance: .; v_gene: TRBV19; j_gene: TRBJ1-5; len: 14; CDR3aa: CASSTGIWYPPQHF; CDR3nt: TGTGCCAGTAGTACAGGGATATGGTATCCGCCCCAGCATTTT
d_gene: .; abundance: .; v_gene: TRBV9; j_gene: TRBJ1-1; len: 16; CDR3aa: CASSVGLRRVDTEAFF; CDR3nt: TGTGCCAGCAGCGTAGGATTAAGGAGGGTTGACACTGAAGCTTTCTTT
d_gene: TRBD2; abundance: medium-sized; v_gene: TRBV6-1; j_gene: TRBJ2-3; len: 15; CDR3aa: CASSETSGGADTQYF; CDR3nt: TGTGCCAGCAGTGAAACTAGCGGGGGGGCAGATACGCAGTATTTT
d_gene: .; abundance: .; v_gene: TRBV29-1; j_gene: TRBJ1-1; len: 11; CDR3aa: CSVAGLPEAFF; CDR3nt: TGCAGCGTTGCGGGGTTGCCTGAAGCTTTCTTT
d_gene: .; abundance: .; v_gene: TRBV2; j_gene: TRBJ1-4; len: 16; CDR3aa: CASSVASGPGSGKLFF; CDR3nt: TGTGCCAGCAGTGTGGCTTCAGGGCCGGGTTCTGGAAAACTGTTTTTT
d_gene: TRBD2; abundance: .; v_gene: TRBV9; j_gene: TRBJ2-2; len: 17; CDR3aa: CASSVPRGGANTGELFF; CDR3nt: TGTGCCAGCAGCGTACCCCGGGGGGGAGCTAACACCGGGGAGCTGTTTTTT
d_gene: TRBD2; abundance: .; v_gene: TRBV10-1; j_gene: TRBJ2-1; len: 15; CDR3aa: CASSESPGLAGEQFF; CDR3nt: TGCGCCAGCAGTGAGTCTCCGGGACTAGCGGGGGAGCAGTTCTTC
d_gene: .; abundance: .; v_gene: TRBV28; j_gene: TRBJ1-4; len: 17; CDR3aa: CASSFRGQLVRNEKLFF; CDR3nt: TGTGCCAGCAGTTTTCGAGGACAGCTGGTGCGGAATGAAAAACTGTTTTTT
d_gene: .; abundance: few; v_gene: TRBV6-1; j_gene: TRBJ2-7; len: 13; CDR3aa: CASSQGTSYEQYF; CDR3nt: TGTGCCAGCAGTCAGGGGACGTCCTACGAGCAGTACTTC
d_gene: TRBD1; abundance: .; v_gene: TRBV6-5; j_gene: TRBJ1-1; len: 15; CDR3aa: CASSVLQGAGLGAFF; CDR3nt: TGTGCCAGCAGCGTACTACAGGGGGCGGGTTTAGGAGCTTTCTTT
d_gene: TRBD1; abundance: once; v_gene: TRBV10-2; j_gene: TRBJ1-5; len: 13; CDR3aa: CASRVDRDQPQHF; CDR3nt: TGCGCCAGCAGAGTTGACAGGGACCAGCCCCAGCATTTT
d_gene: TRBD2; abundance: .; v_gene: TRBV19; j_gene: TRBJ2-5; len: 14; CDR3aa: CASSPTSVQETQYF; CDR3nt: TGTGCCAGTAGTCCGACTAGCGTACAAGAGACCCAGTACTTC
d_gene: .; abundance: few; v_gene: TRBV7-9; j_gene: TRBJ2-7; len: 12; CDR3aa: CASSIQRDEQYF; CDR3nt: TGTGCCAGCAGTATTCAGCGGGACGAGCAGTACTTC
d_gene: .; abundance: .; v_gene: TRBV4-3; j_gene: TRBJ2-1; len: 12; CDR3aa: CASSGTYNEQFF; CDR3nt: TGCGCCAGCAGCGGGACATACAATGAGCAGTTCTTC
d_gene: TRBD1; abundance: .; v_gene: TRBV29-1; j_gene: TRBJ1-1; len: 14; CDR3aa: CSVGKGAADTEAFF; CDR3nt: TGCAGCGTCGGAAAGGGGGCGGCGGACACTGAAGCTTTCTTT
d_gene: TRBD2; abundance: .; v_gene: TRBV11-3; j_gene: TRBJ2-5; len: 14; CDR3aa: CASSLQGGQETQYF; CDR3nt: TGTGCCAGCAGCTTACAGGGAGGGCAAGAGACCCAGTACTTC
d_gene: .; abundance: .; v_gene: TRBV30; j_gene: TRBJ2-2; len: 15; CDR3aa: CAWSGGSFNTGELFF; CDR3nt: TGTGCCTGGAGTGGAGGTAGTTTTAACACCGGGGAGCTGTTTTTT
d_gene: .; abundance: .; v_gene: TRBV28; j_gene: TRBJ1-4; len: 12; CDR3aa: CASSPLDEKLFF; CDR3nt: TGTGCCAGCAGCCCCCTAGATGAAAAACTGTTTTTT
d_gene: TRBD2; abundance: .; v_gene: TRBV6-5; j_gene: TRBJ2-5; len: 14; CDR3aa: CASSPIAGVETQYF; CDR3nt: TGTGCCAGCAGCCCTATAGCGGGAGTGGAGACCCAGTACTTC
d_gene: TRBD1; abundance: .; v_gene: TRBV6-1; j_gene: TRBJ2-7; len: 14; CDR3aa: CASSTQGAKNEQYF; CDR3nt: TGTGCCAGCAGTACTCAGGGGGCTAAGAACGAGCAGTACTTC
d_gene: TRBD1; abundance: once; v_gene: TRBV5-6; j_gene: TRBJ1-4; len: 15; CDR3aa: CASSLSTGTGYFWFF; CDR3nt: TGTGCCAGCAGCTTGTCTACCGGGACAGGGTATTTTTGGTTTTTT
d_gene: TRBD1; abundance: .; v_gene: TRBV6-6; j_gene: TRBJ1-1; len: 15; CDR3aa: CASRPDRGWATEAFF; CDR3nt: TGTGCCAGCAGGCCCGACAGGGGTTGGGCCACTGAAGCTTTCTTT
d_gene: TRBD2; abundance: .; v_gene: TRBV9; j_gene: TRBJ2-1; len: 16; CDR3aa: CASSSRLAGAYNEQFF; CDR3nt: TGTGCCAGCAGCTCTCGACTAGCGGGGGCCTACAATGAGCAGTTCTTC
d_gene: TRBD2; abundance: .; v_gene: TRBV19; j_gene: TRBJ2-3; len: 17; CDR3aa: CASSIDRAGGLTDTQYF; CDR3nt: TGTGCCAGTAGTATAGACCGAGCGGGAGGGCTTACAGATACGCAGTATTTT
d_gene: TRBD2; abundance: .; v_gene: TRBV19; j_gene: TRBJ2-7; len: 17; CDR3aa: CASSIRGLAGALKEQYF; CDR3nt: TGTGCCAGTAGTATCCGGGGACTAGCGGGGGCCTTGAAAGAGCAGTACTTC
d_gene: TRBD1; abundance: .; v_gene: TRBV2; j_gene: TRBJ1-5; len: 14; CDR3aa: CASSQQGAWQPQHF; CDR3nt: TGTGCCAGCAGCCAACAGGGGGCTTGGCAGCCCCAGCATTTT
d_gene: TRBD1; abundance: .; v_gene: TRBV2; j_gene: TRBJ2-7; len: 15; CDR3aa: CASMGQGALTYEQYF; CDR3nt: TGTGCCAGCATGGGACAGGGGGCCCTTACCTACGAGCAGTACTTC